The 8 T cell receptor beta chains below come from one sample, sequenced in a study of human T cells and chemical hapten exposure. This sample's time point: pre-sensitization, week 0. Noted treatment: therapeutic diphenylcyclopropenone sensitization with weekly scalp DPC. MiXCR, run by TCRdb on the RACE reads, gives a single entry per CDR3 protein. Here the sample spans over 35,000 distinct CDR3 sequences, about 11% being singletons. The sample consisted of whole blood, taken in connection with sensitization to the hapten diphenylcyclopropenone (DPC). The receptor source for this set is a man aged 30 to 39 with alopecia areata. Some clones in this sample may be carry-over from other donors' samples.

In regard to this clonotype: Mismatch with germline at one junction end may stem from a read error. The chain carries TRBV6-2 or TRBV6-3 and TRBJ2-6; D remains unclear. Germline V CDR1 and CDR2: MNHEY, SVGEGT. The CDR3 has 18 amino acids. Here the CDR3 reads CASSYALTVISGANVLTF. The CDR3 bases are TGTGCCAGCAGTTACGCTCTAACGGTTATCTCTGGAGCCAACGTCCTGACTTTC.

This clonotype was seen only a few times. The chain employs TRBV3-1 and TRBJ2-6, with no clear D. CDR1 LGHDT and CDR2 YNNKEL come from the germline V gene (reference sequence). V shed 2 bases and J shed 0 bases, with 2 bases lying between them. This CDR3 has 14 residues. The CDR3 region is CASSQRSGANVLTF. The CDR3 DNA sequence: TGTGCCAGCAGCCAACGCTCTGGGGCCAACGTCCTGACTTTC.

This clonotype was seen only a few times. V gene TRBV5-4 combines with J gene TRBJ2-3; TRBD2 agrees at 9 bases. V gave up 1 base and J gave up 0 bases; unmatched junction bases: 6. Germline CDR1 and CDR2: SGHNT and YYREEE (reference sequence). The CDR3 runs to 17 residues. CDR3 DNA: TGTGCCAGCAGCTTGCCAGCTAGCGGGATTAGCACAGATACGCAGTATTTT. As protein: CASSLPASGISTDTQYF.

This clonotype was detected only once. V usage is TRBV5-1 and J usage is TRBJ1-1, with D uncertain. The CDR3 extends over 15 amino acids. Germline V gene lookup returns CDR1 SGHRS and CDR2 YFSETQ. The V and J ends lost 0 bases and 3 bases respectively, with 12 bases between them. The CDR3 region is CASSLVRGGDTEAFF. CDR3 nucleotides: TGCGCCAGCAGCTTGGTTCGGGGAGGCGACACTGAAGCTTTCTTT. Full variable domain (rest looked up from reference TRBV5-1 and TRBJ1-1): KAGVTQTPRYLIKTRGQQVTLSCSPISGHRSVSWYQQTPGQGLQFLFEYFSETQRNKGNFPGRFSGRQFSNSRSEMNVSTLELGDSALYLCASSLVRGGDTEAFFGQGTRLTVV.

This chain links TRBV5-5 with TRBJ2-1, with 8 positions matching TRBD2. CDR1 is SGHKS and CDR2 is YYEKEE in the germline V gene (reference sequence). V was clipped by 4 bases and J by 9 bases; unmatched bases: 9. The CDR3 has 14 residues. The CDR3: CASSPNAGGGEQFF. The CDR3 DNA is TGTGCCAGCAGCCCCAATGCCGGGGGGGGTGAGCAGTTCTTC.

This clonotype was counted ten times or more. V is TRBV25-1 and J is TRBJ2-5; 8 nucleotides match TRBD1. Germline V CDR1 and CDR2: MGHDK, SYGVNS. This CDR3 is built from 10 residues. Here the CDR3 DNA reads TGTGCTACAGGGGGAGAGACCCAGTACTTC. It is translated as CATGGETQYF.

The chain combines TRBV12-3 or TRBV12-4 with TRBJ1-1; D is uncertain. V lost 6 bases, J lost 0 bases, and 11 bases lay in between. This CDR3 region has 14 residues. CDR3 sequence (DNA): TGTGCCAGCAGCCTAAGGGCTCTGAACACTGAAGCTTTCTTT. This encodes CASSLRALNTEAFF.

The chain uses TRBV10-3 and TRBJ2-3; D is ambiguous. The length of the CDR3 is 11 residues. The V gene lost 2 bases and the J gene lost 5 bases, with 2 bases spanning the gap. Looked up from germline, CDR1 is ENHRY and CDR2 is SYGVKD. CDR3 region: CAISELDTQYF. The CDR3 DNA reads TGTGCCATCAGTGAGCTAGATACGCAGTATTTT.